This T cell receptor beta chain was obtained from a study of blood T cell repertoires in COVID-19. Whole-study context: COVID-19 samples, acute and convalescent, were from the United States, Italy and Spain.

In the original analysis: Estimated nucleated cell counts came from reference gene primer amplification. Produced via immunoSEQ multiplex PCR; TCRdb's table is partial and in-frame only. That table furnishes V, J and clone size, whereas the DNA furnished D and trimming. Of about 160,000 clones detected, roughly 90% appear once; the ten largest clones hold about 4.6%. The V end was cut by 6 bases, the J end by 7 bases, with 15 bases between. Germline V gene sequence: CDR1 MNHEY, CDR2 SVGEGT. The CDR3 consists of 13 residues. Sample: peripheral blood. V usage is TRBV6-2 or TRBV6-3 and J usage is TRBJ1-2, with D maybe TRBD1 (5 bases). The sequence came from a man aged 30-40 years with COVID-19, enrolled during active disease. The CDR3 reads CASSLDSQGGYTF. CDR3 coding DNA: TGTGCCAGCAGCCTAGACAGCCAGGGTGGCTACACCTTC.